This T cell receptor beta chain was observed in a study of brain T cells in children with intractable seizures listed by TCRdb under 2021. About the full investigation: Resected brain tissue from 53 pediatric epilepsy surgery cases was first screened for immune gene transcripts using a NanoString immunology panel. Among the 12 selected surgery cases, pre-surgery blood was additionally sequenced for eight, leaving four cases with brain tissue only.

Worth noting for this clone: It lacks a known antigen. No much larger clone exists at a distance of one base, and base qualities are not known.

The immunoSEQ assay was applied to genomic DNA to generate the TCR beta chain sequences. The study's processing was this. CDR3 sequences that did not begin with the conserved framework cysteine at position 104 were removed manually. Clonality was calculated as one minus the normalized Shannon's Diversity Index, with values ranging from 0 (maximal diversity) to 1 (oligoclonal). Chi-squared comparison-of-proportions tests were used to check whether the frequency of the same CDR3 differed between samples, for example brain versus blood. Public clonotypes were identified by searching immuneACCESS, and similarity to known antiviral clonotypes was assessed with the VDJdb browser. In its TCRdb copy, this immuneACCESS table keeps in-frame sequences only and misses some clones. Where compared with another copy, unresolved V genes explain less than half of these, and the others have no known cause. V, J and clone size reflect that table, while D and trimming were determined from the DNA. In all, the sample holds about 80,000 clones, and about 90% of those were seen once. Clones ranked in the top ten supply roughly 24% of the sample.

Reading the label with the study, this specimen's time point is: resected brain tissue, or blood drawn just prior to surgery. Surgery cases with the highest brain T cell transcript signatures were selected for TCR beta chain sequencing of brain tissue and, where available, blood. Before surgery, the patients had been given at least one anti-epileptic drug. The TCR-sequenced patients were children whose drug-resistant epilepsy was caused by tuberous sclerosis complex, focal cortical dysplasia, Rasmussen encephalitis or hemimegalencephaly. Blood was drawn right before the epilepsy surgery. Bulk genomic DNA was extracted from unsorted brain tissue and whole blood with the Monarch genomic DNA purification kit. Based on the germline V gene, the CDR1 and CDR2 sequences are MNHEY and SVGAGI. V is cut back by 7 bases and J by 16 bases, with 7 bases in the junction unmatched. From the cysteine through the phenylalanine, the CDR3 covers 11 amino acids. Of the read, only the CDR3 DNA is kept; its 33 bases are in frame from base 1.

Results the study describes overall, beyond this receptor: The patients' HCMV serostatus was not known, and viral specificity was inferred solely from CDR3 sequence similarity. Sequencing depth differed between pre- and post-surgery blood, so clones missing from the pre-surgery sample may reflect undersampling.

The clonotype was recovered from a girl aged 2-10 years with Rasmussen encephalitis and intractable seizures. This receptor chain uses TRBV6-5 and TRBJ1-6, and TRBD1 aligns with 7 junction nucleotides. Source: peripheral blood, taken at surgery. The nucleotide sequence reads TGTGCCAGCACCGGGACAGCAGCACTCCACTTT. The encoded protein is CASTGTAALHF.